The 27 T cell receptor beta chains in this list originate from one sample, sequenced in a study of T cells in Graves' hyperthyroidism and ophthalmopathy. What was amplified from RNA transcripts were TCR beta CDR3 regions. The TCR CDR3 was amplified in a first-round RT-PCR using the HTBI primer set. TCRdb itself ran the multiplex PCR reads through MiXCR, one entry per CDR3 protein. The profile shows about 840,000 distinct CDR3 sequences, 38% of them singletons. Sequencing used blood. Receptor source: a man aged 18 to 29 with Graves' hyperthyroidism.

This clonotype has a count of ten or more. J is TRBJ2-5 and V is TRBV2, with 10 bases matching TRBD2. This CDR3 comprises 16 residues. Germline V gene lookup returns CDR1 SNHLY and CDR2 FYNNEI. Trimming cost V 6 bases and J 4 bases; bases outside gene matches: 11. The CDR3: CASRLAGAGVGETQYF. The CDR3 bases are TGTGCCAGCAGGCTAGCGGGAGCGGGGGTAGGAGAGACCCAGTACTTC.

With respect to this clonotype: With a much larger clone just one base away, this may be a read error. The rearrangement uses TRBV7-9 and TRBJ2-2; possibly TRBD2 for D (5 bases). The CDR3 spans 12 residues. Germline-derived CDR1 and CDR2 are SEHNR and FQNEAQ (reference sequence). CDR3 in DNA: TGTGCCAGCAGGAATAGCGCCGGGGAGCTGCTTTTT. This gives the protein CASRNSAGELLF.

This clonotype was recorded at least ten times. J is TRBJ1-1 and V is TRBV7-3; no clear D gene. Germline V gene data show CDR1 as SGHTA and CDR2 as FQGTGA. V lost 5 bases and J 3 bases, leaving 10 bases between the germline ends. This CDR3 has 13 amino acids. Here the CDR3 DNA reads TGTGCCAGCAGCCAACGGAAGGACACTGAAGCTTTCTTT. It is translated as CASSQRKDTEAFF. Full variable domain (missing parts from reference TRBV7-3 and TRBJ1-1): GAGVSQTPSNKVTEKGKYVELRCDPISGHTALYWYRQSLGQGPEFLIYFQGTGAADDSGLPNDRFFAVRPEGSVSTLKIQRTERGDSAVYLCASSQRKDTEAFFGQGTRLTVV.

Regarding this clonotype: A read error may account for a junction end that differs from germline. The chain has TRBV7-8 and TRBJ2-7, with D uncertain. This CDR3 has 14 residues. Germline V gives CDR1 SGHVS, CDR2 FQNEAQ. The CDR3 DNA reads TGCGCCAGCAGCCACCGTGACGGCACCTACGAGCAGTACTTC. It encodes CASSHRDGTYEQYF.

This clonotype came up a few times. V gene TRBV29-1 combines with J gene TRBJ2-2; no clear D gene. There are 14 residues in the CDR3. Trimming took 6 bases from V and 2 from J, leaving 13 bases between them. Germline CDR1 SQVTM, CDR2 ANQGSEA. For the CDR3, the DNA is TGCAGCGTGCCCCTCCGGGCAAACACCGGGGAGCTGTTTTTT. Its protein product is CSVPLRANTGELFF.

The chain's CDR3 is CASSFVGQGTYEQYF. CDR3 DNA: TGTGCCAGCAGCTTCGTGGGACAGGGAACCTACGAGCAGTACTTC. The rearrangement joins TRBV11-3 to TRBJ2-7; 9 bases are a match to TRBD1. The CDR3 totals 15 residues. The germline CDR1 and CDR2 sequences are SGHNT and YENEEA. V was clipped by 3 bases and J by 2 bases; unmatched bases: 5.

The table lists this clonotype with many counts. The rearrangement joins TRBV10-3 to TRBJ1-1, with D perhaps TRBD1 (6 bases). This CDR3 has 17 residues. The V gene lost 3 bases and the J gene lost 4 bases, with 21 bases spanning the gap. CDR1 is ENHRY and CDR2 is SYGVKD in the germline V gene. The DNA of the CDR3 is TGTGCCATCAGTGAAAAGGGAACAGGGCCTGAGGGCACTGAAGCTTTCTTT. It is translated as CAISEKGTGPEGTEAFF.

This rearrangement joins TRBV7-3 to TRBJ1-1, with a possible D match to TRBD1 (5 bases). The CDR3 has 16 amino acids. Looked up from germline, CDR1 is SGHTA and CDR2 is FQGTGA. Trimming removed 2 bases from V and 0 bases from J, with 13 bases in between. The CDR3 nucleotides are TGTGCCAGCAGCTTAGAGGTTGGGGCAATGAACACTGAAGCTTTCTTT. Its translation: CASSLEVGAMNTEAFF.

This clonotype was picked up one time. A much larger clone differs by one base, so this may be a read error. The CDR3 region has the DNA TGTGCCACCAGTGCAGGGAGTTCGGAGACCCAGTACTTC. It encodes CATSAGSSETQYF. This chain connects TRBV24-1 to TRBJ2-5; D possibly matches TRBD1 or TRBD2 (5 bases each). The CDR3 is 13 residues long. V was pared by 5 bases and J by 5 bases, with 11 bases between. The germline CDR1 and CDR2 sequences are KGHDR and SFDVKD.

This clonotype turned up a few times. The rearrangement joins TRBV20-1 to TRBJ1-1, with 8 bases lining up with TRBD1. The trim removed 6 bases at V and 5 bases at J, leaving 8 bases unmatched. The CDR3 totals 13 residues. CDR1 and CDR2 from the germline V gene are DFQATT and SNEGSKA (reference sequence). The CDR3 DNA reads as TGCAGTGCCATTGGGACAGGCGGGACTGAAGCTTTCTTT. This codes for CSAIGTGGTEAFF.

In its sample, this clonotype was seen many times. V usage is TRBV11-3 and J usage is TRBJ1-2; D is unresolved. V was pared by 5 bases and J by 2 bases, with 12 bases between. The CDR3 runs 14 residues. Germline assignment: CDR1 SGHNT and CDR2 YENEEA. In DNA form, the CDR3 reads TGTGCCAGCAGCCAAGGCACAGCAAACTATGGCTACACCTTC. Protein product: CASSQGTANYGYTF.

V usage is TRBV15 and J usage is TRBJ2-5; D is uncertain. Trimming left V 0 bases short and J 7 bases short, with 18 bases between. Germline assignment: CDR1 LNHNV and CDR2 YYDKDF (reference sequence). This CDR3 region has 16 residues. This CDR3 reads CATSRDLGRWSGTQYF. The CDR3 DNA sequence: TGTGCCACCAGCAGAGATCTGGGTCGCTGGTCGGGGACCCAGTACTTC.

The chain uses TRBV13 and TRBJ2-5; 12 nucleotides line up with TRBD1. V lost 5 bases to trimming and J lost 5 bases; unmatched junction nucleotides: 6. CDR3 length: 15 amino acids. The germline CDR1 and CDR2 sequences are PRHDT and FYEKMQ (reference sequence). CDR3 nucleotides: TGTGCCAGCAGCCCGGGACAGGGGGCTGTGGAGACCCAGTACTTC. This encodes CASSPGQGAVETQYF.

The chain recombines TRBV29-1 with TRBJ2-5; the match to TRBD2 covers 8 bases. The CDR3 is 14 residues long. With V trimmed by 4 bases and J by 2 bases, 6 bases remained unmatched. The V gene's germline CDR1 is SQVTM and CDR2 ANQGSEA. Here the CDR3 DNA reads TGCAGCGTTGGGGTAGCGGGGACACAAGAGACCCAGTACTTC. It specifies CSVGVAGTQETQYF.

The chain couples TRBV7-9 to TRBJ2-6; 7 nucleotides match TRBD2. With 4 bases clipped from V and 0 bases from J, the junction kept 12 bases outside the gene matches. This CDR3 comprises 19 residues. Germline V gene sequence: CDR1 SEHNR, CDR2 FQNEAQ (reference sequence). The CDR3: CASSSGRRTSVSGANVLTF. Written as DNA, the CDR3 is TGTGCCAGCAGCTCCGGAAGGAGGACTAGTGTCTCTGGGGCCAACGTCCTGACTTTC.

The sample holds many counts of this clonotype. The rearrangement uses TRBV2 and TRBJ1-5; 7 positions agree with TRBD1. The germline gives CDR1 SNHLY, CDR2 FYNNEI. The V segment lost 6 bases and the J segment 1 base; nucleotides outside the gene matches: 6. There are 15 residues in the CDR3. The CDR3 DNA is TGTGCCAGCAGCTGGGGACAGACCAGCAATCAGCCCCAGCATTTT. As protein: CASSWGQTSNQPQHF.

This clonotype occurred many times. The genes are TRBV14 and TRBJ1-3, with unresolved D. V lost 4 bases to trimming and J lost 4 bases, with 11 bases between them. The germline V gene encodes CDR1 SGHDN and CDR2 FVKESK. The length of the CDR3 is 14 residues. CDR3 protein: CASSRLGVGNTIYF. DNA of the CDR3: TGTGCCAGCAGCCGGCTCGGGGTCGGAAACACCATATATTTT.

This clonotype was counted only a few times. The V and J genes are TRBV5-5 and TRBJ2-7, with TRBD2 matching over 9 bases. This CDR3 region has 14 residues. The V gene end was trimmed by 0 bases and the J gene end by 6 bases; junction bases not matched to a gene: 4. Germline-derived CDR1 and CDR2 are SGHKS and YYEKEE (reference sequence). The CDR3 reads CASSLGLAGLEQYF. The CDR3 DNA sequence: TGTGCCAGCAGCTTGGGTCTAGCGGGACTCGAGCAGTACTTC.

This clonotype was seen more than once but under ten times. The chain joins TRBV9 to TRBJ2-5; D may be TRBD1 (6 bases). The CDR3 sequence is 13 residues long. Germline V gives CDR1 SGDLS, CDR2 YYNGEE. V lost 7 bases and J lost 1, with 11 bases in between. Here the CDR3 reads CASGSGVQETQYF. CDR3 nucleotide sequence: TGTGCCAGCGGCTCAGGGGTCCAAGAGACCCAGTACTTC.

This clonotype was recorded at least ten times. The V and J genes are TRBV29-1 and TRBJ2-7, with D perhaps TRBD1 or TRBD2 (5 bases each). V dropped 3 bases and J dropped 2 bases, with 17 bases sitting between them. The CDR3 loop spans 15 amino acids. Per germline, CDR1 SQVTM and CDR2 ANQGSEA. CDR3 bases: TGCAGCGTTGAGTGGGACCAAGGGGATCCCTACGAGCAGTACTTC. Its protein product is CSVEWDQGDPYEQYF.

V is TRBV29-1 and J is TRBJ2-3, with a weak D call TRBD2 (5 bases). V lost 1 base, J lost 0 bases, and 17 bases lay in between. Germline loops: CDR1 SQVTM, CDR2 ANQGSEA. The CDR3 contains 17 residues. CDR3 sequence reads: CSVEVALAQTSTDTQYF. The CDR3 DNA reads TGCAGCGTTGAAGTGGCCCTAGCCCAGACTAGCACAGATACGCAGTATTTT.

This clonotype has only a few counts. The chain carries TRBV5-5 and TRBJ2-5; D is possibly TRBD1 (6 bases). CDR3 size: 14 residues. V lost 7 bases to trimming and J lost 5 bases, with 18 bases between them. Germline V gene sequence: CDR1 SGHKS, CDR2 YYEKEE (reference sequence). The CDR3 DNA reads as TGTGCCAGCTCCCGCAGGGGAGATAGGGAGACCCAGTACTTC. Amino acid sequence: CASSRRGDRETQYF.

Here the CDR3 reads CASTPGLAVETQYF. DNA of the CDR3: TGCGCCAGCACTCCGGGACTAGCGGTGGAGACCCAGTACTTC. J is TRBJ2-5 and V is TRBV10-2; TRBD2 aligns across 11 bases. This CDR3 has 14 residues. V lost 7 bases and J lost 5; bases outside the gene matches: 6. The germline CDR1 and CDR2 sequences are WSHSY and SAAADI.

This chain uses TRBV4-3 with TRBJ1-4, with TRBD1 matching over 7 bases. The CDR3 spans 15 residues. V dropped 1 base and J dropped 7; count of bases not matched to a gene: 6. The germline V gene has CDR1 LGHNA and CDR2 YSLEER. The CDR3 sequence is CASSQGDRVGEKLFF. Here the CDR3 DNA reads TGCGCCAGCAGCCAAGGCGACAGGGTGGGTGAAAAACTGTTTTTT.

This rearrangement joins TRBV9 to TRBJ1-1, with D maybe TRBD1 (6 bases). The ends were cut back, 5 bases at V and 0 bases at J, with 14 bases in the middle. Per the germline V gene, CDR1 is SGDLS and CDR2 is YYNGEE. The CDR3 sequence is 15 residues long. The CDR3 DNA is TGTGCCAGCAGTTACGAGGGGGGGGTGAACACTGAAGCTTTCTTT. Translation: CASSYEGGVNTEAFF.

This clonotype was picked up a small number of times. As DNA, the CDR3 is TGTGCCGGCAATGCAGGATACTACGAGCAGTACTTC. The encoded protein is CAGNAGYYEQYF. The chain links TRBV2 to TRBJ2-7, with D hard to call. The CDR3 is made up of 12 amino acids. V was cut by 11 bases and J by 3 bases, with 14 bases left in between. The germline V gene encodes CDR1 SNHLY and CDR2 FYNNEI.

This rearrangement joins TRBV6-5 to TRBJ1-5; TRBD1 aligns across 7 bases. Germline loops: CDR1 MNHEY, CDR2 SVGAGI. Trimming at V came to 6 bases and at J to 9 bases, leaving 11 bases not matched to a gene. This CDR3 comprises 14 residues. CDR3 region: CASSLTGVGSPQHF. CDR3 bases: TGTGCCAGCAGCCTTACAGGGGTGGGATCGCCCCAGCATTTT.